This TCR beta chain came from a study of blood T cell repertoires in COVID-19. For the study at large: T cells, B-cell-depleted T cells, or PBMCs supplied cDNA or gDNA.

The method was immunoSEQ multiplex PCR; TCRdb's version includes in-frame clones alone and lacks a portion of them. This table holds approximately 150,000 clones, 79% found once. Germline-derived CDR1 and CDR2 are MDHEN and SYDVKM. V lost 2 bases to trimming and J lost 6 bases; unmatched junction nucleotides: 2. The CDR3 spans 15 residues. Material: PBMCs or T cells enriched from blood (not recorded which). The source is a woman in her seventies in a cohort exposed to, infected with or recovered from COVID-19 (not recorded which). The rearrangement uses TRBV28 and TRBJ1-4; TRBD1 matches 11 bases. The chain's CDR3 is CASSLPGQGDEKLFF. In nucleotides, the CDR3 is TGTGCCAGCAGTTTACCGGGACAGGGGGATGAAAAACTGTTTTTT.